Shown below are 9 T cell receptor beta chains from a single sample sequenced in a study of T cells in Graves' hyperthyroidism and ophthalmopathy. Amplification yielded TCR beta CDR3 regions, with RNA transcripts as the source. The HTBI primer set served for first-round RT-PCR of the TCR CDR3. TCRdb re-called the multiplex PCR reads with MiXCR, one entry per CDR3 protein. The repertoire holds over 200,000 distinct CDR3 sequences, with about 14% as singletons. Sequencing was carried out using blood. The receptors derive from a woman aged 40 to 50 with Graves' hyperthyroidism that later progressed to Graves' ophthalmopathy.

Ten or more counts support this clonotype. V is TRBV5-6 and J is TRBJ2-5, with a tentative D call TRBD1 (6 bases). V shed 3 bases and J shed 0 bases, with 12 bases lying between them. The CDR3 has 15 amino acids. The germline V gene encodes CDR1 SGHDT and CDR2 YYEEEE. The CDR3 protein is CASSYPTGNQETQYF. CDR3 bases: TGTGCCAGCAGCTACCCGACAGGAAACCAAGAGACCCAGTACTTC.

This clonotype appeared many times. The genes are TRBV28 and TRBJ1-4, with TRBD1 identical over 7 bases. The CDR3 loop spans 14 amino acids. With V trimmed by 3 bases and J by 5 bases, 3 bases remained unmatched. The germline V gene encodes CDR1 MDHEN and CDR2 SYDVKM. The CDR3 region is CASSFVTGNEKLFF. CDR3 DNA sequence: TGTGCCAGCAGTTTTGTGACAGGGAATGAAAAACTGTTTTTT.

There are a few counts of this clonotype. This chain links TRBV30 with TRBJ2-5, with D tentatively TRBD1 or TRBD2 (5 bases each). The V end lost 0 bases, the J end lost 7 bases, and 15 bases lay between the germline ends. Germline-derived CDR1 and CDR2 are GTSNPN and SVGIG (reference sequence). The CDR3 is 14 amino acids. CDR3: CAWSVSKGGGTQYF. CDR3 DNA: TGTGCCTGGAGTGTTAGTAAGGGTGGGGGGACCCAGTACTTC.

This clonotype was seen repeatedly, ten times or more. The V gene is TRBV2, the J gene TRBJ2-1; TRBD2 might be the D (6 bases). This CDR3 has 15 amino acids. The V end lost 3 bases, the J end lost 9 bases, and 18 bases lay between the germline ends. From germline, CDR1 is SNHLY and CDR2 FYNNEI. For the CDR3, the DNA is TGTGCCAGCAGTGAGCAGGGAGGTGGGGTAGGTGAGCAGTTCTTC. Translated: CASSEQGGGVGEQFF.

This clonotype was seen ten or more times. This chain joins TRBV6-1 and TRBJ2-5, with 7 bases lining up with TRBD2. Germline CDR1 reads MNHNS; CDR2 reads SASEGT. With 7 bases clipped from V and 5 bases from J, the junction kept 13 bases outside the gene matches. The CDR3 loop spans 15 amino acids. CDR3 sequence reads: CASTMSGTLLETQYF. The CDR3 bases are TGTGCCAGCACCATGAGCGGGACTCTCTTGGAGACCCAGTACTTC.

The CDR3 is CASSYPSAPSYNEQFF. CDR3 DNA sequence: TGTGCCAGCAGTTACCCTAGCGCCCCCTCCTACAATGAGCAGTTCTTC. The chain is built from TRBV6-6 and TRBJ2-1, with D tentatively TRBD2 (6 bases). Germline values: CDR1 MNHNY, CDR2 SVGAGI (reference sequence). CDR3 length: 16 amino acids. The V gene lost 2 bases and the J gene lost 0 bases, with 11 bases spanning the gap.

This clonotype has ten or more counts. The chain joins TRBV18 to TRBJ1-5, with D maybe TRBD1 (6 bases). V was clipped by 3 bases and J by 0 bases, with 9 bases between them. Germline V gene data show CDR1 as KGHSH and CDR2 as LQKENI. This CDR3 has 15 amino acids. The CDR3 protein is CASSPTGNSNQPQHF. The DNA of the CDR3 is TGTGCCAGCTCACCGACAGGAAATAGCAATCAGCCCCAGCATTTT.

This clonotype was found many times. The rearrangement links TRBV5-1 to TRBJ2-3; 8 bases align to TRBD1. Germline V gives CDR1 SGHRS, CDR2 YFSETQ. The length of the CDR3 is 17 residues. After removal of 6 bases from V and 4 bases from J, the junction contained 16 bases not matched to a gene. CDR3 protein: CASNHPRGRLRADTQYF. The CDR3 bases are TGCGCCAGCAACCACCCCAGGGGGCGGCTTCGCGCAGATACGCAGTATTTT. Drawing the rest from reference TRBV5-1 and TRBJ2-3, the complete variable domain is KAGVTQTPRYLIKTRGQQVTLSCSPISGHRSVSWYQQTPGQGLQFLFEYFSETQRNKGNFPGRFSGRQFSNSRSEMNVSTLELGDSALYLCASNHPRGRLRADTQYFGPGTRLTVL.

This clonotype was seen ten or more times. CDR3 loop: CASRGTNKSYEQYF. In DNA, the CDR3 is TGTGCCAGCAGAGGGACTAACAAGTCCTACGAGCAGTACTTC. The chain combines TRBV2 with TRBJ2-7; 7 positions agree with TRBD2. Germline-derived CDR1 and CDR2 are SNHLY and FYNNEI. The length of the CDR3 is 14 residues. Unmatched junction bases numbered 6, after V lost 6 bases and J lost 1 base.